What follows is one T cell receptor beta chain and its context. Its antigen is still unknown. The sample is drawn from a study of cytomegalovirus exposure and HLA in healthy donors. General study points: According to a later analysis, donors in an Asian-associated ancestry cluster reportedly had fewer N-insertions than the 666-donor mean. The authors later linked a missense DCLRE1C variant to TCR beta V- and J-gene trimming.

Trimming at V came to 4 bases and at J to 4 bases, leaving 14 bases not matched to a gene. CDR1 SGDLS and CDR2 YYNGEE come from the germline V gene. The CDR3 has 18 residues. Use of 60 Vbeta and 13 Jbeta primers characterized the PCR. Clones were read by immunoSEQ multiplex PCR, and TCRdb kept only the in-frame ones, dropping some. The sample holds roughly 150,000 clones, 70% to 90% seen once. Whereas donors were nominally healthy upon sampling, unrecorded immune exposures were probable. The genes are TRBV9 and TRBJ1-2; TRBD1 agrees at 12 bases. This clonotype originated in a man aged 25 to 45 in good health and CMV-seropositive. Material: PBMCs. In nucleotides, the CDR3 is TGTGCCAGCAGCCTAAGTGGGGGACAGGGGGCATTTAGCTATGGCTACACCTTC. Translating gives CASSLSGGQGAFSYGYTF.